This T cell receptor (beta chain) originates from a study of T cell responses to AZD1222 COVID-19 vaccine (dated by TCRdb to about 2021). Describing the broader study: A total of just over 230 trial participants underwent TCR sequencing, of whom 207 received two doses of AZD1222 and some 26 received two doses of the MenACWY control vaccine. Trial participants were enrolled into age subgroups of 18-55, 56-69 and 70-plus years, which contained approximately 150, 28 and 58 TCR-sequenced participants, respectively.

Note on this clone: The antigen it recognizes is unknown. Base qualities are missing; no much larger clone stands one base away.

Overall study outcomes, separate from this receptor: Conclusions about previously exposed vaccinees are limited because only six or seven AZD1222 recipients were SARS-CoV-2 seropositive at baseline. Participants were mostly white British and included more females than males, and it was suggested by the authors that clonal diversity may have been underestimated. Because no day 14 peak-response samples were available, the repertoires could be characterized only after the peak T cell response. After two AZD1222 doses, spike-specific TCR breadth and depth were significantly higher than at day 0 and than in MenACWY recipients. In the small 56-69-year group, the increase in depth fell short of significance, most likely because of low power. CD4 TCRs associated with the vaccine covered the entire spike protein, and the dominant responses were in regions 160-218 and 743-854. Nearly half of unique spike-specific TCRs reportedly recognized epitopes outside regions mutated in the B.1.351 and B.1.1.7 variants.

The CDR3 regions of human TCRbeta chains were analyzed by immunosequencing. The authors' analysis ran thus. TCRs in the repertoires were matched against a reference library of SARS-CoV-2-specific TCRs that had been generated with the MIRA antigen-specificity platform. Breadth was defined as the fraction of unique TCRs that were SARS-CoV-2-associated, and depth was defined as the fraction of total T cells that were SARS-CoV-2-associated. Each spike-specific TCR was assigned to its reactive spike region and to a CD4 or CD8 class using the MIRA data. Log10-transformed breadth and depth values were compared by one-way ANOVA with Sidak's multiple comparisons tests. TCRdb mirrors the immuneACCESS table, restricted to in-frame sequences. Some clones are absent from its copies; in checked studies, under half trace to an unresolved V gene, and the reason for the others is unknown. The DNA gave D and trimming, while V, J and clone size come from that table. Within this sample are about 110,000 clones, with about nine tenths of them counted one time only. The top ten constitute roughly 3.2% of the sample.

Taken with the paper, the label for time point translates to: baseline before first vaccination. The sample's treatment or condition, from its label and the paper: meningococcal conjugate vaccine given as trial control. Vaccinee samples were obtained from the UK trials COV001 and COV002, which included a single-blind randomized controlled phase 2/3 trial of AZD1222 (ChAdOx1 nCoV-19) in healthy adults. Trial participant PBMC samples were collected at day 0 and day 28 after the second dose for TCRbeta chain sequencing. For CDR1 and CDR2, the germline V gene lists MGHRA and YSYEKL. Between the V and J ends, shortened by 0 bases and 4 bases respectively, the junction contains 12 bases. The CDR3, from cysteine to phenylalanine, totals 16 residues. Only the CDR3 region is kept as DNA, spanning 48 bases read in frame from base 1.

The clonotype was recovered from an adult in good health. Source: peripheral blood, taken on day 0 of MenACWY control vaccination. The chain is made from TRBV4-1 and TRBJ1-4, with an unclear D gene assignment. The DNA is as follows: TGCGCCAGCAGCCAAGATTACAGCTACGTTAATGAAAAACTGTTTTTT. It translates to CASSQDYSYVNEKLFF.